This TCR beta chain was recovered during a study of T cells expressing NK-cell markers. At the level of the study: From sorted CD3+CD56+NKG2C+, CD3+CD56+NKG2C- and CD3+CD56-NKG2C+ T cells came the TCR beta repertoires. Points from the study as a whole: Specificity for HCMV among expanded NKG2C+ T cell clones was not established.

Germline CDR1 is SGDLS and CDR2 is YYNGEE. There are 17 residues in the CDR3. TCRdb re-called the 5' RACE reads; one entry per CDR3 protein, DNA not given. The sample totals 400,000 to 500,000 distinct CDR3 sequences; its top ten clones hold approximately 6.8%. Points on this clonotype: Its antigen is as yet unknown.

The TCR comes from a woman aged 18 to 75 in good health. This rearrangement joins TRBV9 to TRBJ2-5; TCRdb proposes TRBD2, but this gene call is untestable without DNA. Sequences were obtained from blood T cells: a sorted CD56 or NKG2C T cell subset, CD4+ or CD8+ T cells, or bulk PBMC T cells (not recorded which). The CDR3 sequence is CASSVAGLAGGQETQYF.